These T cell receptor beta chains were read from a single sample in a study. TCRdb passed the RT-PCR reads through MiXCR, listing each CDR3 protein once. The sample lists about 680,000 distinct CDR3 sequences; 13% to 15% were seen once. The sample comprised memory CD4+ T cells from blood. The receptors come from a female donor in good health, serving as a healthy control. The CDR3 runs from the conserved cysteine through the conserved F or W. A D gene is named only where the DNA matches it firmly. Expanded clones are given a class, and other clones once, few, many or no size at all.

size	V	J	D	CDR3	DNA
few	TRBV15	TRBJ2-1	TRBD2	CATSLAGLAGQNEQFF	TGTGCCACCAGCCTGGCCGGACTAGCGGGGCAAAATGAGCAGTTCTTC
NA	TRBV12-3/TRBV12-4	TRBJ2-7	TRBD2	CASTPGLSGRIHEQYF	TGTGCCAGCACCCCGGGCCTTAGCGGGAGAATCCACGAGCAGTACTTC
few	TRBV24-1	TRBJ1-1	TRBD1	CATSDRTGAAFF	TGTGCCACCAGTGATCGGACAGGGGCAGCTTTCTTT
many	TRBV20-1	TRBJ2-1	TRBD2	CSAIPGGGRNEQFF	TGCAGTGCCATCCCCGGGGGGGGGCGCAATGAGCAGTTCTTC
NA	TRBV3-1	TRBJ1-1	NA	CASNLGLTDEAFF	TGTGCCAGCAACCTAGGGCTGACTGATGAAGCTTTCTTT
NA	TRBV6-1	TRBJ1-6	NA	CASSPERVTDSPLHF	TGTGCCAGCAGCCCCGAGCGGGTCACAGATTCACCCCTCCACTTT
many	TRBV5-1	TRBJ2-7	TRBD2	CASSLGLAGPYEQYF	TGCGCCAGCAGCTTGGGACTAGCGGGCCCCTACGAGCAGTACTTC
NA	TRBV20-1	TRBJ1-3	NA	CSARPDLQGGGNTIYF	TGCAGTGCTAGGCCGGACCTACAGGGAGGTGGAAACACCATATATTTT
many	TRBV29-1	TRBJ2-1	NA	CSVEDSKYYEQFF	TGCAGCGTTGAAGACTCCAAGTACTATGAGCAGTTCTTC
few	TRBV20-1	TRBJ2-2	NA	CSASGQLNTGELFF	TGCAGTGCTAGTGGACAATTGAACACCGGGGAGCTGTTTTTT
NA	TRBV28	TRBJ2-1	NA	CASTLGGWTGGYNEQFF	TGTGCCAGCACTTTAGGAGGTTGGACGGGCGGATACAATGAGCAGTTCTTC
many	TRBV20-1	TRBJ2-3	NA	CSATLRGGTTDTQYF	TGCAGTGCTACACTTAGGGGGGGGACCACAGATACGCAGTATTTT
few	TRBV6-1	TRBJ1-1	NA	CASSGRVLLPEAFF	TGTGCCAGCAGTGGCCGGGTTCTCCTACCGGAAGCTTTCTTT
few	TRBV7-8	TRBJ2-3	TRBD2	CASSSAVLAGGSDTQYF	TGTGCCAGCAGCTCGGCCGTCTTGGCGGGGGGCTCAGATACGCAGTATTTT
NA	TRBV20-1	TRBJ1-4	NA	CSARDLRGDEKLFF	TGCAGTGCTAGAGATCTCAGGGGAGATGAAAAACTGTTTTTT
few	TRBV2	TRBJ2-1	TRBD2	CASRVTSGGYNEQFF	TGTGCCAGCAGAGTAACTAGCGGGGGATACAATGAGCAGTTCTTC
NA	TRBV28	TRBJ2-7	TRBD1	CASRLQGVVYEQYF	TGTGCCAGCAGATTACAGGGGGTAGTCTACGAGCAGTACTTC
few	TRBV5-1	TRBJ2-5	NA	CASSPLGVQETQYF	TGCGCCAGCAGCCCCCTTGGGGTCCAGGAGACCCAGTACTTC
few	TRBV5-1	TRBJ2-1	TRBD2	CASSGPGTSGNSYNEQFF	TGCGCCAGCAGCGGGCCGGGGACTAGCGGGAACTCCTACAATGAGCAGTTCTTC
NA	TRBV5-1	TRBJ1-2	NA	CASSLGTAGGNYGYTF	TGCGCCAGCAGCTTGGGGACCGCGGGGGGTAACTATGGCTACACCTTC
few	TRBV7-2	TRBJ2-1	TRBD2	CASSFSTRLAVPNEQFF	TGTGCCAGCAGCTTCTCGACCCGACTAGCGGTCCCCAATGAGCAGTTCTTC
NA	TRBV7-9	TRBJ2-5	NA	CASSLLRGPQETQYF	TGTGCCAGCAGCTTACTCCGGGGTCCACAAGAGACCCAGTACTTC
NA	TRBV3-1	TRBJ2-7	NA	CASSQDRGRRDSYEQYF	TGTGCCAGCAGCCAAGATCGGGGTCGGAGGGACTCCTACGAGCAGTACTTC
NA	TRBV7-2	TRBJ2-7	TRBD1	CASNPRGTGGNEQYF	TGTGCCAGCAACCCTCGGGGAACAGGGGGAAACGAGCAGTACTTC
NA	TRBV5-1	TRBJ1-1	NA	CASSSIYGGDTEAFF	TGCGCCAGCAGCTCGATTTACGGGGGGGACACTGAAGCTTTCTTT